What follows describes a single T cell receptor (beta chain). Antigen: not known. The CDR3 is 14 amino acids. CDR1 and CDR2 from the germline V gene are MNHEY and SMNVEV (reference sequence). J gave up 7 bases and V 7 bases, and 9 bases lay outside the gene matches. This entry belongs to a study of cytomegalovirus exposure and HLA in healthy donors. Study-wide results and limits: The authors later found most CMV-associated TCR beta chains appeared HLA-restricted. It was reported that the classifier diagnosed cytomegalovirus status with high specificity and sensitivity in both the original and validation cohorts.

In the PCR, 60 Vbeta and 13 Jbeta primers were used. Only in-frame clones appear in the TCRdb table, and some are missing; sequencing was by immunoSEQ multiplex PCR. Counted here are 140,000 to 150,000 clones, about 80% occurring once; the ten biggest clones make up around 4.3%. The TCR originated in a man in his forties in good health and CMV-seronegative. Specimen: PBMCs. V usage is TRBV27 and J usage is TRBJ1-4; TRBD1 matches 7 bases. The CDR3 DNA sequence: TGTGCCAGCAAAGGATGGAGGGGGCGTGAAAAACTGTTTTTT. Its protein product is CASKGWRGREKLFF.